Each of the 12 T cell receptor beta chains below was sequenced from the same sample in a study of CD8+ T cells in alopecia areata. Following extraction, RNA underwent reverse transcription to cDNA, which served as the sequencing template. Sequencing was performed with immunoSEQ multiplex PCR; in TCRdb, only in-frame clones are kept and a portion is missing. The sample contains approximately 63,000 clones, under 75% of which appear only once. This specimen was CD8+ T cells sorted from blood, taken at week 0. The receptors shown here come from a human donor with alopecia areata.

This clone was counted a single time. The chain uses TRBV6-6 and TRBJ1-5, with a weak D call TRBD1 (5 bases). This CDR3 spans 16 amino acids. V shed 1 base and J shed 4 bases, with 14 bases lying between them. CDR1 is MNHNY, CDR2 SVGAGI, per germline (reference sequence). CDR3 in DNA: TGTGCCAGCAGTTACTGGCGAATTGGGGGGAATCAGCCCCAGCATTTT. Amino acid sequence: CASSYWRIGGNQPQHF.

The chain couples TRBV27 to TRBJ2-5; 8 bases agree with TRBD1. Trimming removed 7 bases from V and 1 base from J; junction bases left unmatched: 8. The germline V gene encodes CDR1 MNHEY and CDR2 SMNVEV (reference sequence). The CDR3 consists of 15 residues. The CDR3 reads CASTLAGGLQETQYF. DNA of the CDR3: TGTGCCAGCACCCTGGCAGGGGGCCTCCAAGAGACCCAGTACTTC.

The CDR3: CASSDSGYQPQHF. The CDR3 coding sequence is TGTGCCAGCAGTGATTCAGGATATCAGCCCCAGCATTTT. The chain carries TRBV2 and TRBJ1-5, with D unresolved. Trimming removed 3 bases from V and 5 bases from J, with 8 bases in between. The CDR3 covers 13 residues. Germline assignment: CDR1 SNHLY and CDR2 FYNNEI.

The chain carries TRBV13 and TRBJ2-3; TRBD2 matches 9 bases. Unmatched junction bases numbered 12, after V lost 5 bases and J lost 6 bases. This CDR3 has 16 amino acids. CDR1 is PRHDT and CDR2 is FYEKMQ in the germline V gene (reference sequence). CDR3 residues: CASSVSGGAARDTQYF. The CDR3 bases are TGTGCCAGCAGCGTTAGCGGGGGCGCTGCACGTGATACGCAGTATTTT.

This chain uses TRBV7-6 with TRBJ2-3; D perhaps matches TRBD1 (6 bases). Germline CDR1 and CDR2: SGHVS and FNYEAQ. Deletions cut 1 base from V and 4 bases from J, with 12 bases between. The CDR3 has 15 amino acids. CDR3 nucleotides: TGTGCCAGCAGCTTAGTTCCCGGACAGTCAGATACGCAGTATTTT. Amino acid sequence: CASSLVPGQSDTQYF. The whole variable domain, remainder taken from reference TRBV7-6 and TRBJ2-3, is GAGVSQSPRYKVTKRGQDVALRCDPISGHVSLYWYRQALGQGPEFLTYFNYEAQQDKSGLPNDRFSAERPEGSISTLTIQRTEQRDSAMYRCASSLVPGQSDTQYFGPGTRLTVL.

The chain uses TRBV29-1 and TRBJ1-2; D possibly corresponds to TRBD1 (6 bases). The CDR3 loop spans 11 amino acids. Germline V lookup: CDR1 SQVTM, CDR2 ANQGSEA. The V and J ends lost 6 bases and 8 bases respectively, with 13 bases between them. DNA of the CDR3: TGCAGCGTGGCTTGGGGACACGGCTACACCTTC. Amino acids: CSVAWGHGYTF.

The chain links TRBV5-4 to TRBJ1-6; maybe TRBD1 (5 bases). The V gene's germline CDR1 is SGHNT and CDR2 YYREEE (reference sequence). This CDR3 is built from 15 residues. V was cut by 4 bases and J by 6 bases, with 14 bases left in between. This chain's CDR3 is CASSGGTEPNSPLHF. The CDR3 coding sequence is TGTGCCAGCAGCGGAGGGACCGAGCCTAATTCACCCCTCCACTTT.

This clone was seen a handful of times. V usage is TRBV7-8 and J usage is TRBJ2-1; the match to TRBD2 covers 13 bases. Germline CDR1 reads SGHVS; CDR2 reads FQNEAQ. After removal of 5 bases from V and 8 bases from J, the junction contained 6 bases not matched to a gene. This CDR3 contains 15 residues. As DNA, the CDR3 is TGTGCCAGCAGCGCCTTCGGACTAGCGGGAGATGAGCAGTTCTTC. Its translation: CASSAFGLAGDEQFF.

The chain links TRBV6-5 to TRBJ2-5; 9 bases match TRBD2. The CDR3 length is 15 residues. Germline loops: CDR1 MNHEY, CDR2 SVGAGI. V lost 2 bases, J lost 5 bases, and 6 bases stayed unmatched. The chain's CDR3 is CASSYGGGAGETQYF. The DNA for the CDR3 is TGTGCCAGCAGTTACGGCGGGGGGGCCGGGGAGACCCAGTACTTC.

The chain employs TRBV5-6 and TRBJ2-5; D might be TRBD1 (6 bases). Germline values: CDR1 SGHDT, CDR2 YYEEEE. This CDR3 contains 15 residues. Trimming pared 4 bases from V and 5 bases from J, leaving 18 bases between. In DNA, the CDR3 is TGTGCCAGCAGCACGAGGACAGACTGGGATGAGACCCAGTACTTC. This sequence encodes CASSTRTDWDETQYF. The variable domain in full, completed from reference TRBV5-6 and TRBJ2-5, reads DAGVTQSPTHLIKTRGQQVTLRCSPKSGHDTVSWYQQALGQGPQFIFQYYEEEERQRGNFPDRFSGHQFPNYSSELNVNALLLGDSALYLCASSTRTDWDETQYFGPGTRLLVL.

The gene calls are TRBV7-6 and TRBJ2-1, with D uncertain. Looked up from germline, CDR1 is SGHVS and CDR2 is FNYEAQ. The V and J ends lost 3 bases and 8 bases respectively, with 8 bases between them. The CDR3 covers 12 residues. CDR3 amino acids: CASSLSEDEQFF. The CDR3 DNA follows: TGTGCCAGCAGCTTGTCCGAGGATGAGCAGTTCTTC.

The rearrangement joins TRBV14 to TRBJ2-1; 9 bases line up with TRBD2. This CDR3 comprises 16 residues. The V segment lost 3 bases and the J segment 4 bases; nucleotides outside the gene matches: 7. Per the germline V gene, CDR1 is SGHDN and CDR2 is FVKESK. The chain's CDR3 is CASSHPGTSSYNEQFF. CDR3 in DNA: TGTGCCAGCAGCCATCCCGGGACTAGCAGTTACAATGAGCAGTTCTTC.